This T cell receptor (beta chain) was profiled in a study of identical twins. Regarding the study as a whole: Shared out-of-frame alpha sequences (those common to twins) showed excess low generation probability.

TCRdb called the 5' RACE reads again in MiXCR, with one record for every CDR3 protein. Of 1.5 million to 2 million distinct CDR3 sequences listed, around a third were seen once; the top ten hold roughly 0.3%. Of note for this clonotype: Its antigen is not identified.

The CDR3 sequence is 16 residues long. J gave up 5 bases and V 1 base, and 10 bases lay outside the gene matches. Germline values: CDR1 DFQATT, CDR2 SNEGSKA (reference sequence). The chain links TRBV20-1 to TRBJ1-5; 8 nucleotides align to TRBD1. Sequences were obtained from cord blood. This clonotype originated in a newborn girl in good health. CDR3 protein: CSARGTDRAFHQPQHF. In DNA form, the CDR3 reads TGCAGTGCTAGAGGAACGGACAGGGCTTTTCATCAGCCCCAGCATTTT.